The T cell receptor (beta chain) described here comes from a study of T cells in Graves' hyperthyroidism and ophthalmopathy. Study-level points and caveats: Most thyroid clonotypes with frequency above 0.001 were detected in blood.

From RNA transcripts, TCR beta CDR3 regions were amplified. The study used the HTBI primer set for a first-round RT-PCR of the TCR CDR3. TCRdb reprocessed the multiplex PCR reads with MiXCR, giving one entry per CDR3 protein. The sample carries hundreds of thousands of distinct CDR3 sequences, around 15% recorded once. The V and J ends lost 1 base and 5 bases respectively, with 18 bases between them. The CDR3 consists of 16 residues. Germline values: CDR1 SEHNR, CDR2 FQNEAQ (reference sequence). Many counts were recorded for this clonotype. What it binds is not known. Source material for PBMCs was more than 7.5 ml fresh peripheral blood.

This clonotype originated in a woman aged 30 to 39 with Graves' hyperthyroidism. This chain links TRBV7-9 with TRBJ2-7; D is ambiguous. Sequencing was done on a sample of blood. The CDR3 DNA reads as TGTGCCAGCAGCTTAGGGTTGTACGATGCCGACCACGAGCAGTACTTC. It specifies CASSLGLYDADHEQYF. Complete variable domain (other parts from reference TRBV7-9 and TRBJ2-7): DTGVSQNPRHKITKRGQNVTFRCDPISEHNRLYWYRQTLGQGPEFLTYFQNEAQLEKSRLLSDRFSAERPKGSFSTLEIQRTEQGDSAMYLCASSLGLYDADHEQYFGPGTRLTVT.